The 9 T cell receptor beta chains listed next were all sequenced from one sample in a study of identical twins. TCRdb reanalysed the 5' RACE reads using MiXCR and keeps one entry per CDR3 protein. The sample consists of 280,000 or so distinct CDR3 sequences, under 9.5% of them appearing once. The data were also submitted as part of a second study, on yellow fever vaccine responses in identical twins.

Specimen: memory (CD45RO+) T cells sorted from blood. The receptors come from a woman younger than 35 in good health.

Many counts were recorded for this clonotype. V is TRBV12-3 or TRBV12-4 and J is TRBJ2-6; D is unclear. V lost 7 bases to trimming and J lost 0 bases, with 7 bases between them. The CDR3 consists of 14 residues. The CDR3 reads CASILGSGANVLTF. CDR3 in DNA: TGTGCCAGCATTCTGGGCTCTGGGGCCAACGTCCTGACTTTC.

The V call is TRBV14, the J call TRBJ1-1; D gene ambiguous. Trimming shortened V by 1 base and J by 7 bases, and 7 bases separated the two germline ends. CDR3 size: 12 residues. CDR1 is SGHDN and CDR2 is FVKESK in the germline V gene. The CDR3 protein is CASSQAHLEAFF. The CDR3 DNA follows: TGTGCCAGCAGCCAAGCACACCTTGAAGCTTTCTTT.

In this sample, this clonotype turned up many times. The J gene is TRBJ2-7, the V gene TRBV3-1, with 8 nucleotides matching TRBD1. There are 15 residues in the CDR3. V trimming: 5 bases; J trimming: 2 bases; junction bases outside the gene matches: 8. Germline V lookup: CDR1 LGHDT, CDR2 YNNKEL (reference sequence). For the CDR3, the DNA is TGTGCCAGCAGCTTAGGGACAGGAGGTGCCTACGAGCAGTACTTC. Translated, it gives CASSLGTGGAYEQYF.

At least ten counts were recorded for this clonotype. The rearrangement joins TRBV4-1 to TRBJ2-2; 12 bases agree with TRBD2. Germline CDR1 reads MGHRA; CDR2 reads YSYEKL. With V trimmed by 3 bases and J by 1 base, 3 bases remained unmatched. The CDR3 sequence is 17 residues long. DNA for the CDR3: TGCGCCAGCAGCCACGGACTAGCGGGGTTGAACACCGGGGAGCTGTTTTTT. Amino acids: CASSHGLAGLNTGELFF.

This clonotype was counted between two and nine times. V usage is TRBV7-9 and J usage is TRBJ1-1; D unclear. CDR3 length: 16 residues. Germline CDR1 and CDR2: SEHNR and FQNEAQ (reference sequence). V lost 1 base and J lost 1, with 13 bases in between. CDR3 in amino acids: CASSLGTPGRNTEAFF. In DNA, the CDR3 is TGTGCCAGCAGCTTAGGGACCCCAGGACGGAACACTGAAGCTTTCTTT. The full variable domain, its missing parts supplied by reference TRBV7-9 and TRBJ1-1, is DTGVSQNPRHKITKRGQNVTFRCDPISEHNRLYWYRQTLGQGPEFLTYFQNEAQLEKSRLLSDRFSAERPKGSFSTLEIQRTEQGDSAMYLCASSLGTPGRNTEAFFGQGTRLTVV.

This clonotype occurred many times. This chain uses TRBV18 with TRBJ2-7; 7 nucleotides line up with TRBD1. From germline, CDR1 is KGHSH and CDR2 LQKENI. V lost 3 bases, J lost 4 bases, and 9 bases stayed unmatched. The CDR3 has 15 amino acids. The CDR3 DNA reads TGTGCCAGCTCACCGAACACAGGGGTTAAATACGAGCAGTACGTC. Translated, it gives CASSPNTGVKYEQYV.

This clonotype was seen at least ten times. The V and J genes are TRBV7-9 and TRBJ2-2; TRBD1 matches 9 bases. The germline gives CDR1 SEHNR, CDR2 FQNEAQ (reference sequence). With V trimmed by 4 bases and J by 5 bases, 5 bases remained unmatched. The CDR3 spans 15 residues. In DNA, the CDR3 is TGTGCCAGCAGCTCGGGACAGGGCTGGACCGGGGAGCTGTTTTTT. This sequence encodes CASSSGQGWTGELFF.

Ten or more counts support this clonotype. This rearrangement joins TRBV5-1 to TRBJ2-5, with D unresolved. The germline V gene has CDR1 SGHRS and CDR2 YFSETQ. This CDR3 region has 15 residues. Trimming cost V 0 bases and J 2 bases, with 11 bases left between them. The CDR3 reads CASSLGTLEQETQYF. For the CDR3, the DNA is TGCGCCAGCAGCTTGGGTACGCTAGAGCAAGAGACCCAGTACTTC.

This clonotype was counted at least ten times. The V and J genes are TRBV6-1 and TRBJ1-3; D not certain. CDR3 size: 18 residues. CDR1 is MNHNS and CDR2 is SASEGT in the germline V gene. V dropped 5 bases and J dropped 0 bases, with 20 bases sitting between them. CDR3 DNA: TGTGCCAGCAGTCCTTACCCCACCGGGCCACGCTCTGGAAACACCATATATTTT. It is translated as CASSPYPTGPRSGNTIYF.